This record looks at one T cell receptor (beta chain) sequence and its context. In the original workflow: Amplification of reference gene primers provided the estimated nucleated cell counts. Sequencing used immunoSEQ multiplex PCR; TCRdb keeps in-frame clones, though not all of them. V, J and clone size are those of that table, while D and trimming were read from the DNA. The table includes 250,000 or so clones, more than 75% detected once. This entry is derived from a study of blood T cell repertoires in COVID-19. In the study overall: The United States, Italy and Spain provided the acute and convalescent COVID-19 samples.

Germline assignment: CDR1 SGHRS and CDR2 YFSETQ. This CDR3 spans 15 amino acids. Trimming left V 0 bases short and J 3 bases short, with 9 bases between. Sequenced sample: peripheral blood. The chain carries TRBV5-1 and TRBJ2-2; D possibly corresponds to TRBD2 (5 bases). The receptor's source is a woman between 40 and 50 years old who had recovered from COVID-19. Here the CDR3 reads CASSLDRGHTGELFF. The CDR3 DNA is TGCGCCAGCAGCTTGGATAGAGGGCACACCGGGGAGCTGTTTTTT.